The 14 T cell receptor beta chains listed next were all sequenced from one sample in a study of T cells in Graves' hyperthyroidism and ophthalmopathy. The investigators amplified TCR beta CDR3 regions from RNA transcripts. First-round RT-PCR of the TCR CDR3 relied on the HTBI primer set. TCRdb independently ran MiXCR on the multiplex PCR reads; one entry per CDR3 protein. Among fewer than 800,000 distinct CDR3 sequences listed, about a sixth were seen once. Sequenced sample: blood. The receptors originated from a man between 18 and 29 years old with Graves' hyperthyroidism.

This chain uses TRBV20-1 with TRBJ1-5; D is ambiguous. CDR1 DFQATT and CDR2 SNEGSKA come from the germline V gene (reference sequence). The CDR3 sequence is 15 residues long. V was cut by 6 bases and J by 3 bases, with 18 bases left in between. The CDR3 coding sequence is TGCAGTGCCAGACCCCCCGAGGGCACCAATCAGCCCCAGCATTTT. Its translation: CSARPPEGTNQPQHF.

V usage is TRBV19 and J usage is TRBJ1-1; maybe TRBD1 (6 bases). Germline values: CDR1 LNHDA, CDR2 SQIVND (reference sequence). V was pared by 3 bases and J by 7 bases, with 9 bases between. This CDR3 has 12 residues. This chain's CDR3 is CASSMGALEAFF. CDR3 sequence (DNA): TGTGCCAGTAGTATGGGGGCACTTGAAGCTTTCTTT. Supplemented by reference TRBV19 and TRBJ1-1, the full variable domain reads DGGITQSPKYLFRKEGQNVTLSCEQNLNHDAMYWYRQDPGQGLRLIYYSQIVNDFQKGDIAEGYSVSREKKESFPLTVTSAQKNPTAFYLCASSMGALEAFFGQGTRLTVV.

The gene calls are TRBV7-3 and TRBJ2-1; the D gene is possibly TRBD2 (6 bases). Trimming removed 5 bases at V and 2 bases at J, with 13 bases between. Per germline, CDR1 SGHTA and CDR2 FQGTGA. The CDR3 is 15 amino acids. CDR3 DNA sequence: TGTGCCAGCAGCCCTATAGCGGAAACCTACAATGAGCAGTTCTTC. Its translation is CASSPIAETYNEQFF.

In regard to this clonotype: A much larger clonotype is one base distant, so this may be a read error. The V gene is TRBV2, the J gene TRBJ2-3, with D perhaps given as TRBD1 or TRBD2 (5 bases each). V lost 3 bases, J lost 4 bases, and 17 bases lay in between. CDR1 and CDR2 from the germline V gene are SNHLY and FYNNEI. The CDR3 is made up of 16 amino acids. The CDR3 loop is CASSDDIRMGADTQYF. The CDR3 bases are TGTGCCAGCAGTGATGATATTAGGATGGGGGCAGATACGCAGTATTTT.

This chain uses TRBV6-1 with TRBJ2-1; D remains unclear. The CDR3 loop spans 14 amino acids. Trimming took off 6 bases at V and 5 bases at J, with 14 bases between the two ends. CDR1 MNHNS and CDR2 SASEGT come from the germline V gene. For the CDR3, the DNA is TGTGCCAGCAGCCCCTTGGATTCCCACAATGAGCAGTTCTTC. It specifies CASSPLDSHNEQFF.

There are a few counts of this clonotype. V usage is TRBV20-1 and J usage is TRBJ2-5, with D possibly being TRBD1 (6 bases). Trimming cost V 0 bases and J 5 bases, with 25 bases left between them. Per the germline V gene, CDR1 is DFQATT and CDR2 is SNEGSKA (reference sequence). The CDR3 has 18 residues. For the CDR3, the DNA is TGCAGTGCTAGAGATCCTGGGGTACACAGGGATTTTATTGAGACCCAGTACTTC. It yields the protein CSARDPGVHRDFIETQYF.

This clonotype has only a few counts. The chain combines TRBV7-2 with TRBJ2-3; the D call may be TRBD1 or TRBD2 (5 bases each). The V end lost 2 bases, the J end lost 0 bases, and 6 bases lay between the germline ends. There are 14 residues in the CDR3. The germline CDR1 and CDR2 sequences are SGHTA and FQGNSA. DNA for the CDR3: TGTGCCAGCAGCTTAAGGGACAGCACAGATACGCAGTATTTT. Translated, it gives CASSLRDSTDTQYF.

The CDR3 loop is CASSEIGTSGAYEQYF. The CDR3 bases are TGTGCCAGCAGCGAGATCGGGACTAGCGGAGCCTACGAGCAGTACTTC. This chain joins TRBV28 and TRBJ2-7; 11 nucleotides line up with TRBD2. Trimming at V came to 6 bases and at J to 2 bases, leaving 9 bases not matched to a gene. The CDR3 has 16 residues. Germline CDR1 MDHEN, CDR2 SYDVKM.

The V and J genes are TRBV28 and TRBJ2-7; 12 nucleotides agree with TRBD2. CDR3 size: 18 residues. Germline values: CDR1 MDHEN, CDR2 SYDVKM. Losses at the gene ends were 3 bases for V and 0 bases for J; bases not matched to a gene: 9. This CDR3 reads CASSLFGTSGPPSYEQYF. The DNA of the CDR3 is TGTGCCAGCAGTTTGTTCGGGACTAGCGGGCCTCCCTCCTACGAGCAGTACTTC.

The J gene is TRBJ2-7, the V gene TRBV20-1, with D possibly TRBD2 on 6 matching bases. Germline-derived CDR1 and CDR2 are DFQATT and SNEGSKA (reference sequence). V was pared by 6 bases and J by 4 bases, with 16 bases between. CDR3 length: 13 amino acids. The CDR3 region has the DNA TGCAGTGCAACGGGGGACCCGGGTTACGAGCAGTACTTC. Translating gives CSATGDPGYEQYF.

This clonotype was found many times. The chain joins TRBV12-3 or TRBV12-4 to TRBJ2-7; D is uncertain. The ends were cut back, 5 bases at V and 0 bases at J, with 14 bases in the middle. The CDR3 extends over 15 amino acids. The CDR3 loop reads CASSRRRASSYEQYF. CDR3 nucleotide sequence: TGTGCCAGCAGTCGAAGAAGGGCTAGCTCCTACGAGCAGTACTTC.

There are a few counts of this clonotype. The chain combines TRBV30 with TRBJ2-6; D is undetermined. The V gene lost 2 bases and the J gene lost 0 bases, with 8 bases spanning the gap. Germline V gene data show CDR1 as GTSNPN and CDR2 as SVGIG (reference sequence). The CDR3 totals 15 residues. CDR3: CAWSYTVSGANVLTF. The CDR3, as DNA: TGTGCCTGGAGTTACACCGTCTCTGGGGCCAACGTCCTGACTTTC.

The CDR3 DNA sequence: TGCAGTGTTACGGACGGTATCCAGCAGCCCCAGCATTTT. Translation gives CSVTDGIQQPQHF. The chain uses TRBV20-1 and TRBJ1-5; no firm D call. Germline V gives CDR1 DFQATT, CDR2 SNEGSKA (reference sequence). Between the trimmed V and J ends, which lost 7 bases and 7 bases, there was a span of 17 bases. This CDR3 has 13 residues.

In this sample, this clonotype turned up many times. This chain connects TRBV7-2 to TRBJ1-5, with D possibly matching TRBD1 (6 bases). Germline V gene lookup returns CDR1 SGHTA and CDR2 FQGNSA. There are 15 residues in the CDR3. The V end was cut by 5 bases, the J end by 0 bases, with 11 bases between. CDR3 sequence reads: CASSVQGHSNQPQHF. CDR3 nucleotide sequence: TGTGCCAGCAGCGTACAGGGACATAGCAATCAGCCCCAGCATTTT.